These T cell receptor beta chains were read from a single sample in a study of somatic mutations in cytotoxic T cells in rheumatoid arthritis. Measured with immunoSEQ multiplex PCR; TCRdb has only the in-frame clones, and not every one. The sample contains 5,500 to 6,500 clones, approximately 67% of which appear only once. The sample consisted of CD8+ T cells sorted from blood. These receptors were obtained from a woman between 45 and 60 years old in good health. Each CDR3 is given with its conserved first and last residue. The order of the fields is V gene, clone size, D gene, J gene, CDR3 length, CDR3 DNA, CDR3 protein. D genes are given only for firm matches. Clone size is given for some rows only: seen once, a few or many times, or a class if the clone is expanded.

v_call: TRBV9; clone_size: .; d_call: TRBD2; j_call: TRBJ2-7; cdr3_length: 15; cdr3_nt: TGTGCCAGCAGCGTAGCCGGGGGGGGGTCCTACGAGCAGTACTTC; cdr3_aa: CASSVAGGGSYEQYF
v_call: TRBV27; clone_size: .; d_call: .; j_call: TRBJ2-7; cdr3_length: 13; cdr3_nt: TGTGCCAGCAGGGCCCTAGGGGACTACGAGCAGTACTTC; cdr3_aa: CASRALGDYEQYF
v_call: TRBV11-2; clone_size: .; d_call: .; j_call: TRBJ2-7; cdr3_length: 19; cdr3_nt: TGTGCCAGCACCAACCCTACAGGGCCTACCCTTTCCTTTCCCTACGAGCAGTACTTC; cdr3_aa: CASTNPTGPTLSFPYEQYF
v_call: TRBV18; clone_size: .; d_call: TRBD2; j_call: TRBJ2-7; cdr3_length: 20; cdr3_nt: TGTGCCAGCTCACTCCGCGCTTTGACTAGCGGGGGGTCTTTCTCCTACGAGCAGTACTTC; cdr3_aa: CASSLRALTSGGSFSYEQYF
v_call: TRBV7-8; clone_size: .; d_call: TRBD1; j_call: TRBJ1-2; cdr3_length: 16; cdr3_nt: TGTGCCAGCAGCTTAGGGAGTCAGGGGGGAGGCTATGGCTACACCTTC; cdr3_aa: CASSLGSQGGGYGYTF
v_call: TRBV7-2; clone_size: .; d_call: .; j_call: TRBJ1-6; cdr3_length: 16; cdr3_nt: TGTGCCAGCAGCTTAGCGTCGCGGGCCAATAATTCACCCCTCCACTTT; cdr3_aa: CASSLASRANNSPLHF
v_call: TRBV13; clone_size: .; d_call: TRBD1; j_call: TRBJ2-2; cdr3_length: 16; cdr3_nt: TGTGCCAGCAGCTTCGGGCGGGGACAGGCCACCGGGGAGCTGTTTTTT; cdr3_aa: CASSFGRGQATGELFF
v_call: TRBV9; clone_size: .; d_call: .; j_call: TRBJ1-4; cdr3_length: 17; cdr3_nt: TGTGCCAGCAGCGCCCCTCCGGACTCGGCAACTAATGAAAAACTGTTTTTT; cdr3_aa: CASSAPPDSATNEKLFF
v_call: TRBV6-5; clone_size: medium-sized; d_call: TRBD1; j_call: TRBJ1-2; cdr3_length: 15; cdr3_nt: TGTGCCAGCAGTTACCTCCAGGGGGCGACTTATGGCTACACCTTC; cdr3_aa: CASSYLQGATYGYTF
v_call: TRBV7-9; clone_size: few; d_call: TRBD1; j_call: TRBJ1-6; cdr3_length: 14; cdr3_nt: TGTGCCAGCAGCTCGACAGGGGGCGAATCACCCCTCCACTTT; cdr3_aa: CASSSTGGESPLHF
v_call: TRBV6-4; clone_size: .; d_call: TRBD2; j_call: TRBJ2-1; cdr3_length: 15; cdr3_nt: TGTGCCAGCAGTGACACTAGCGGGGGGGCCAATGAGCAGTTCTTC; cdr3_aa: CASSDTSGGANEQFF
v_call: TRBV12-5; clone_size: .; d_call: TRBD1; j_call: TRBJ2-1; cdr3_length: 15; cdr3_nt: TGTGCTAGTGGCCCGACAGGGAGCTCCTACAATGAGCAGTTCTTC; cdr3_aa: CASGPTGSSYNEQFF
v_call: TRBV2; clone_size: .; d_call: TRBD1; j_call: TRBJ1-4; cdr3_length: 17; cdr3_nt: TGTGCCAGCAGTGTTTCGCTGGGACAGTCCTATAATGAAAAACTGTTTTTT; cdr3_aa: CASSVSLGQSYNEKLFF
v_call: TRBV5-1; clone_size: .; d_call: TRBD1; j_call: TRBJ2-5; cdr3_length: 16; cdr3_nt: TGCGCCAGCAGCGCCCCCGGACAGGGCCTCCAAGAGACCCAGTACTTC; cdr3_aa: CASSAPGQGLQETQYF
v_call: TRBV9; clone_size: .; d_call: TRBD1; j_call: TRBJ1-2; cdr3_length: 14; cdr3_nt: TGTGCCAGCAGCGCAGGGACAGCCAACTATGGCTACACCTTC; cdr3_aa: CASSAGTANYGYTF
v_call: TRBV13; clone_size: .; d_call: .; j_call: TRBJ2-1; cdr3_length: 16; cdr3_nt: TGTGCCAGCAGCTTAGTCGGCAGCCAGGCATACAATGAGCAGTTCTTC; cdr3_aa: CASSLVGSQAYNEQFF
v_call: TRBV27; clone_size: .; d_call: TRBD1; j_call: TRBJ1-1; cdr3_length: 14; cdr3_nt: TGTGCCAGCAGCCCCAAGGGGGCTCTCACTGAAGCTTTCTTT; cdr3_aa: CASSPKGALTEAFF
v_call: TRBV9; clone_size: .; d_call: .; j_call: TRBJ1-1; cdr3_length: 15; cdr3_nt: TGTGCCAGCAGCGTAACGGGGGGAGGGAACACTGAAGCTTTCTTT; cdr3_aa: CASSVTGGGNTEAFF
v_call: TRBV6-5; clone_size: .; d_call: TRBD1; j_call: TRBJ2-1; cdr3_length: 14; cdr3_nt: TGTGCCAGCAGGACAGGGGTGTATTACAATGAGCAGTTCTTC; cdr3_aa: CASRTGVYYNEQFF
v_call: TRBV5-4; clone_size: .; d_call: TRBD1; j_call: TRBJ1-2; cdr3_length: 15; cdr3_nt: TGTGCCAGCAGCTTGACAGGGGGCGATGACTATGGCTACACCTTC; cdr3_aa: CASSLTGGDDYGYTF
v_call: TRBV11-3; clone_size: .; d_call: .; j_call: TRBJ2-1; cdr3_length: 16; cdr3_nt: TGTGCCAGCAGCGAATCACAGGCCGTAGGGCACAATGAGCAGTTCTTC; cdr3_aa: CASSESQAVGHNEQFF
v_call: TRBV11-2; clone_size: .; d_call: .; j_call: TRBJ2-7; cdr3_length: 14; cdr3_nt: TGTGCCAGCAGCTTCGCGGGAAGAGCATACGAGCAGTACTTC; cdr3_aa: CASSFAGRAYEQYF
v_call: TRBV11-2; clone_size: .; d_call: .; j_call: TRBJ2-7; cdr3_length: 15; cdr3_nt: TGTGCCAGCAGCTTAGTAGGCGACACACACTACGAGCAGTACTTC; cdr3_aa: CASSLVGDTHYEQYF
v_call: TRBV6-1; clone_size: .; d_call: .; j_call: TRBJ2-5; cdr3_length: 14; cdr3_nt: TGTGCCACGAACGAGGGCCGGGGATGGGAGACCCAGTACTTC; cdr3_aa: CATNEGRGWETQYF
v_call: TRBV4-1; clone_size: .; d_call: .; j_call: TRBJ1-2; cdr3_length: 14; cdr3_nt: TGCGCCAGCAGCCAAGTGGGGACATACTATGGCTACACCTTC; cdr3_aa: CASSQVGTYYGYTF
v_call: TRBV27; clone_size: .; d_call: TRBD1; j_call: TRBJ1-5; cdr3_length: 15; cdr3_nt: TGTGCCAGCAGCGCCGGGACAGGGGGTGGGTGGACCCAGCATTTT; cdr3_aa: CASSAGTGGGWTQHF
v_call: TRBV5-6; clone_size: few; d_call: .; j_call: TRBJ1-4; cdr3_length: 16; cdr3_nt: TGTGCCAGCAGCTTGGAGGGGGTAGCAACTAATGAAAAACTGTTTTTT; cdr3_aa: CASSLEGVATNEKLFF
v_call: TRBV19; clone_size: medium-sized; d_call: .; j_call: TRBJ1-1; cdr3_length: 15; cdr3_nt: TGTGCCAGTAGTACAGGGGTCCTAACAGACACTGAAGCTTTCTTT; cdr3_aa: CASSTGVLTDTEAFF
v_call: TRBV11-3; clone_size: .; d_call: TRBD1; j_call: TRBJ2-7; cdr3_length: 18; cdr3_nt: TGTGCCAGCAGCTTAGGAGGACAGGGGCTTTTGAGCTCCTACGAGCAGTACTTC; cdr3_aa: CASSLGGQGLLSSYEQYF
v_call: TRBV19; clone_size: .; d_call: .; j_call: TRBJ1-1; cdr3_length: 13; cdr3_nt: TGTGCCAGTAGTATAGGGTCCGGCACTGAAGCTTTCTTT; cdr3_aa: CASSIGSGTEAFF
v_call: TRBV6-4; clone_size: .; d_call: .; j_call: TRBJ2-3; cdr3_length: 15; cdr3_nt: TGTGCCAGCAGCCCTGGGTTGGGAGACACAGATACGCAGTATTTT; cdr3_aa: CASSPGLGDTDTQYF
v_call: TRBV6-5; clone_size: .; d_call: TRBD1; j_call: TRBJ2-7; cdr3_length: 13; cdr3_nt: TGTGCCAGCAGTAGGGACAGTACCTACGAGCAGTACTTC; cdr3_aa: CASSRDSTYEQYF
v_call: TRBV4-1; clone_size: .; d_call: .; j_call: TRBJ2-7; cdr3_length: 15; cdr3_nt: TGCGCCAGCAGCCTCCAGACGGGGTTGCGGTACGAGCAGTACTTC; cdr3_aa: CASSLQTGLRYEQYF
v_call: TRBV4-3; clone_size: .; d_call: TRBD2; j_call: TRBJ2-5; cdr3_length: 16; cdr3_nt: TGCGCCAGCAGCCAAGGGGCGGGGGGGTTCAGGGAGACCCAGTACTTC; cdr3_aa: CASSQGAGGFRETQYF
v_call: TRBV6-1; clone_size: .; d_call: .; j_call: TRBJ2-7; cdr3_length: 13; cdr3_nt: TGTGCCAGCACCCTTCAGGGGACCTACGAGCAGTACTTC; cdr3_aa: CASTLQGTYEQYF